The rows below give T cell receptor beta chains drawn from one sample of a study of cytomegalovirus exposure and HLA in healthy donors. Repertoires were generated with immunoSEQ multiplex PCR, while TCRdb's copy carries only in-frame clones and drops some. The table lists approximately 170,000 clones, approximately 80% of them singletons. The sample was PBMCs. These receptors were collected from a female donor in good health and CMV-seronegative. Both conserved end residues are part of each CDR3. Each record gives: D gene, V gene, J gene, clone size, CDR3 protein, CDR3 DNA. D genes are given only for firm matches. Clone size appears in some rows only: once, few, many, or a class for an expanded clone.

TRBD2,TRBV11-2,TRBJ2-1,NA,CASSTKPGLDFNEQFF,TGTGCCAGCAGCACAAAACCGGGACTAGACTTCAATGAGCAGTTCTTC
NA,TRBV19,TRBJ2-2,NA,CASSIVTDTGELFF,TGTGCCAGTAGTATAGTAACGGACACCGGGGAGCTGTTTTTT
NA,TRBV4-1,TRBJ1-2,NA,CASSQPGGEGYTF,TGCGCCAGCAGCCAACCCGGGGGGGAGGGCTACACCTTC
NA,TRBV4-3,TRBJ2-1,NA,CASSQDPRGGSYNEQFF,TGCGCCAGCAGCCAAGATCCCAGGGGTGGGTCCTACAATGAGCAGTTCTTC
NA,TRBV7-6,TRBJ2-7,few,CASSSGVSVEIDEQYF,TGTGCCAGCAGCTCGGGGGTGTCCGTCGAAATCGACGAGCAGTACTTC
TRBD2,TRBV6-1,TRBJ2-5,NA,CASSALRGAGETQYF,TGTGCCAGCAGTGCACTGCGGGGGGCGGGGGAGACCCAGTACTTC
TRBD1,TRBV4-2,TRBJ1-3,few,CASSQEWTGGNTIYF,TGTGCCAGCAGCCAAGAGTGGACAGGTGGAAACACCATATATTTT
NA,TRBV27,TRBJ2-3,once,CASRRDLGTDTQYF,TGTGCCAGCAGACGGGACTTGGGGACAGATACGCAGTATTTT
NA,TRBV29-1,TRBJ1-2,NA,CSVYGEAPNYGYTF,TGCAGCGTTTATGGTGAGGCCCCTAACTATGGCTACACCTTC
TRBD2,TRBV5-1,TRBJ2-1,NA,CASRRTSGVNEQFF,TGCGCCAGCAGGCGAACTAGCGGGGTCAATGAGCAGTTCTTC
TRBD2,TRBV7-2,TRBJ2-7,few,CASSLVSGGALEQYF,TGTGCCAGCAGCTTAGTTAGCGGGGGGGCTCTCGAGCAGTACTTC
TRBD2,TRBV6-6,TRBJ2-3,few,CASSPPSGPSTDTQYF,TGTGCCAGCAGTCCTCCTAGCGGACCTAGCACAGATACGCAGTATTTT
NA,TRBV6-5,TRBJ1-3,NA,CASRSQDSGNTIYF,TGTGCCAGCAGGTCACAGGACTCTGGAAACACCATATATTTT
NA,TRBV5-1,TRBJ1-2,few,CASSLTANYGYTF,TGCGCCAGCAGCTTGACGGCTAACTATGGCTACACCTTC
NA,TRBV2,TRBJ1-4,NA,CASSEQGKNEKLFF,TGTGCCAGCAGTGAACAGGGAAAAAATGAAAAACTGTTTTTT
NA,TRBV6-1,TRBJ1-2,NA,CASRYGSGYTF,TGTGCCAGCAGATATGGGAGTGGCTACACCTTC
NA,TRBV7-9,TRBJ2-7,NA,CASSSPTGPPYEQYF,TGTGCCAGCAGCTCACCGACAGGACCACCCTACGAGCAGTACTTC
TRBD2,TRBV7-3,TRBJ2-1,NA,CASSSSGVEQFF,TGTGCCAGCAGCTCCAGCGGGGTTGAGCAGTTCTTC
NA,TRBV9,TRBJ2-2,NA,CASSVALANTGELFF,TGTGCCAGCAGCGTAGCACTAGCGAACACCGGGGAGCTGTTTTTT
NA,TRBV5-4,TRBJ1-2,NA,CASSLDSRTNYGYTF,TGTGCCAGCAGCTTGGACAGTAGAACTAACTATGGCTACACCTTC
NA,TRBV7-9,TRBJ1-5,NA,CASSSYGGRNQPQHF,TGTGCCAGCAGCTCGTACGGCGGCCGCAATCAGCCCCAGCATTTT
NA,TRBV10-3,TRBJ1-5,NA,CAISDSGRGVQPQHF,TGTGCCATCAGTGACTCGGGCAGGGGCGTTCAGCCCCAGCATTTT
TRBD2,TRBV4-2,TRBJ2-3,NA,CASSQDRSGGAGDTQYF,TGTGCCAGCAGCCAAGATCGTAGCGGGGGGGCCGGGGATACGCAGTATTTT
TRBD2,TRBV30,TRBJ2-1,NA,CAWSFTSGSVEFF,TGTGCCTGGAGTTTCACTAGCGGGAGTGTAGAGTTCTTC
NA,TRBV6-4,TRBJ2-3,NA,CASSDPGVGTDTQYF,TGTGCCAGCAGTGACCCGGGGGTGGGCACAGATACGCAGTATTTT
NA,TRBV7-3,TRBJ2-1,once,CASSLGLLGDEQFF,TGTGCCAGCAGCTTGGGACTCCTGGGGGATGAGCAGTTCTTC
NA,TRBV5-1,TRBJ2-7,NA,CASSLQETYEQYF,TGCGCCAGCAGCTTACAGGAAACATACGAGCAGTACTTC